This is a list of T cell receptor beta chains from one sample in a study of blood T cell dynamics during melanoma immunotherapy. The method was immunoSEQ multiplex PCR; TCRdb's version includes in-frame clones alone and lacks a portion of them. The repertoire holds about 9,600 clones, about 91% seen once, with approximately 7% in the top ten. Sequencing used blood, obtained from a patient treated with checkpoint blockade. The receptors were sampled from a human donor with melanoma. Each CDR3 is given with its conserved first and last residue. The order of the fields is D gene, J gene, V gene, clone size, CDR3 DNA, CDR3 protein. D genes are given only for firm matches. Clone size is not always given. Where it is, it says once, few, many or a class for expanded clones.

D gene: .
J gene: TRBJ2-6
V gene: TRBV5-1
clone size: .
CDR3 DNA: TGCGCCAGCAGCTTGAACTGGATGGGTGCAGCTGGGGCCAACGTCCTGACTTTC
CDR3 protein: CASSLNWMGAAGANVLTF

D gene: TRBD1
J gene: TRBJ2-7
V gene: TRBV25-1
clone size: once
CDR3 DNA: TGTGCCAGCCGCGGGACAGGGGGTAAGCAGTACTTC
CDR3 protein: CASRGTGGKQYF

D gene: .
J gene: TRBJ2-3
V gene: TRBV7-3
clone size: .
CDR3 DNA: TGTGCCAGCAGCTTACAGGGCCCTGTGGGGGCAGATACGCAGTATTTT
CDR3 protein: CASSLQGPVGADTQYF

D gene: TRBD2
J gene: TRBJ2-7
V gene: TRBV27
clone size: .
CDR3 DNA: TGTGCCAGCAGAGAGTGGAGCGGGAGCTACGAGCAGTACTTC
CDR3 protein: CASREWSGSYEQYF

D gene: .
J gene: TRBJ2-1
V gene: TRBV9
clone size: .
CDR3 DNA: TGTGCCAGCAGCGTGGCAGGGACCTACAATGAGCAGTTCTTC
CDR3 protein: CASSVAGTYNEQFF

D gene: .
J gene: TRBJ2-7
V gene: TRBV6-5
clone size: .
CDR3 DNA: TGTGCCAGCAGTTACTCGATGGCCTACGAGCAGTACTTC
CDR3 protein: CASSYSMAYEQYF

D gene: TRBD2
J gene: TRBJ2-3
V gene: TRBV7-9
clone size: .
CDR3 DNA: TGTGCCAGCAGCTTAGTCGGGACTAGCGTTTTTAGCACAGATACGCAGTATTTT
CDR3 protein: CASSLVGTSVFSTDTQYF

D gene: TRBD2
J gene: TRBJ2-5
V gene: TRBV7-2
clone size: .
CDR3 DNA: TGTGCCAGCAGCCCTGGACTAGCGGGAGGCGGGGAGACCCAGTACTTC
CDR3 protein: CASSPGLAGGGETQYF

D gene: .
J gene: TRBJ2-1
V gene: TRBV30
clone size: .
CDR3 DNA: TGTGCCTGGAGAAAAGTCGTGTACAATGAGCAGTTCTTC
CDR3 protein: CAWRKVVYNEQFF

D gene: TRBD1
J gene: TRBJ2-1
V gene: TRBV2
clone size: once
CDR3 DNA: TGTGCCAGCAGTCGACAGGGATCCTACAATGAGCAGTTCTTC
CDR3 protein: CASSRQGSYNEQFF

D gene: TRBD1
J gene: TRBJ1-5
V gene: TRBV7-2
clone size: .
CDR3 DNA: TGTGCCAGCAGCTCAGGGGGCGGGGGGGACCCCAATCAGCCCCAGCATTTT
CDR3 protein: CASSSGGGGDPNQPQHF

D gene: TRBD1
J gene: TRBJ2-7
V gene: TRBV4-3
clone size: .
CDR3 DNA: TGCGCCAGCAGCCAAGAAACCGGGACAGGGAGCTCCTACGAGCAGTACTTC
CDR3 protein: CASSQETGTGSSYEQYF

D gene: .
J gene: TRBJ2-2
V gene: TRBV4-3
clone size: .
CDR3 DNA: TGCGCCAGCGCCAGGTCTTTCGTGGAGATAGGGACCGGGGAGCTGTTTTTT
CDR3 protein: CASARSFVEIGTGELFF

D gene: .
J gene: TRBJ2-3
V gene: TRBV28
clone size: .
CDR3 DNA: TGTGCCAGCCCCCCTATGACAGTGGGCCACAGCACAGATACGCAGTATTTT
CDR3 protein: CASPPMTVGHSTDTQYF

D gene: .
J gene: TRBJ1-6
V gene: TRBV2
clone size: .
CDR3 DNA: TGTGCCAGCAAATACGACGAAAGCTCCTATAATTCACCCCTCCACTTT
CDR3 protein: CASKYDESSYNSPLHF

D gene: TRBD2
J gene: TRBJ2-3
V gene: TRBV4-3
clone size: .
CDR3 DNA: TGCGCCAGCAGCCAAGAGCCCCTAGCGGGAGGGGCAGATACGCAGTATTTT
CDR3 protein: CASSQEPLAGGADTQYF

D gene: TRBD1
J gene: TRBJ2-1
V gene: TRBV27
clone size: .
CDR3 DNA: TGTGCCAGCAGTCCGCTTACAGGGGGGTCTTACAATGAGCAGTTCTTC
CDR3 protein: CASSPLTGGSYNEQFF

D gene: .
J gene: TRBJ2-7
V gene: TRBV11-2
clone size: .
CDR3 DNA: TGTGCCAGCAGCTTACGACCCCACGAGCAGTACTTC
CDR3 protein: CASSLRPHEQYF

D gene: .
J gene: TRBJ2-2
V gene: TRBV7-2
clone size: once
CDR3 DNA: TGTGCCAGCAGCCCACGACAGTCCGGGACCGGGGAGCTGTTTTTT
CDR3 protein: CASSPRQSGTGELFF

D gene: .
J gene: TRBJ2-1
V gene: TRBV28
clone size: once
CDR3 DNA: TGTGCCAGCATCCCCACGGGATCCTACAATGAGCAGTTCTTC
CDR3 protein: CASIPTGSYNEQFF

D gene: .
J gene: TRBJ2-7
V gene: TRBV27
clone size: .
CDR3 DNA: TGTGCCAGCAGTGTAGGGATTGGGGGCGAGCAGTACTTC
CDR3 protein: CASSVGIGGEQYF

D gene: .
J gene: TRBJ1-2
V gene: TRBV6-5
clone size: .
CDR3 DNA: TGTGCCAGCAGTTACTCGTACAGGGCTAACTATGGCTACACCTTC
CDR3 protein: CASSYSYRANYGYTF

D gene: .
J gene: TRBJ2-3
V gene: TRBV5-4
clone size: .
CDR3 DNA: TGTGCCAGCAGCTTGCCCACAGATACGCAGTATTTT
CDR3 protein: CASSLPTDTQYF

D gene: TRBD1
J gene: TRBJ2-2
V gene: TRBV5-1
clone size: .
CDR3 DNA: TGCGCCAGCAGCCGGGGACAGCCGAACACCGGGGAGCTGTTTTTT
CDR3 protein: CASSRGQPNTGELFF

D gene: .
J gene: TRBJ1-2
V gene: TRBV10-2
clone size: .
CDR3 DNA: TGCGCCAGCAGTGAGACGGGACGTCCGGGCTACACCTTC
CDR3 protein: CASSETGRPGYTF

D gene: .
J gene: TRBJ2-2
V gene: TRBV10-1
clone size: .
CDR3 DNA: TGCGCCAGCAGTCCAGGGATCCCCAACACCGGGGAGCTGTTTTTT
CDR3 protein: CASSPGIPNTGELFF

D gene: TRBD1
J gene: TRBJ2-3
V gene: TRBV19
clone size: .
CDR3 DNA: TGTGCCACTTCGGGACAGGGGGCAACAGATACGCAGTATTTT
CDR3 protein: CATSGQGATDTQYF

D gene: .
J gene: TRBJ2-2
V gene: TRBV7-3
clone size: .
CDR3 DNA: TGTGCCAGCAGCTTAAATGGAGACACCGGGGAGCTGTTTTTT
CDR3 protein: CASSLNGDTGELFF

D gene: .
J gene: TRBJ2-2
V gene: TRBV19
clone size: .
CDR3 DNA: TGTGCCAGTAGTGAGGGCTTAAACACCGGGGAGCTGTTTTTT
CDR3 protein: CASSEGLNTGELFF

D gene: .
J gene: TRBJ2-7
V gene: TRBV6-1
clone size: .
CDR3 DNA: TGTGCCAGCAGGGGGGATTTACCCTACGAGCAGTACTTC
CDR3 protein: CASRGDLPYEQYF

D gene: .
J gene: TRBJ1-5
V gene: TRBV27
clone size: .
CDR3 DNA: TGTGCCAGCAGCTATCAGGGGTTGGTCAATCAGCCCCAGCATTTT
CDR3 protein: CASSYQGLVNQPQHF

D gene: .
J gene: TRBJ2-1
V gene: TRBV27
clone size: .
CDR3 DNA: TGTGCCAGCGGGGTCCCACTGGTCTTC
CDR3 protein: CASGVPLVF

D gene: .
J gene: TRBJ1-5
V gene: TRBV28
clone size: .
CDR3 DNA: TGTGCCAGCATGAGTAACAATCAGCCCCAGCATTTT
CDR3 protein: CASMSNNQPQHF

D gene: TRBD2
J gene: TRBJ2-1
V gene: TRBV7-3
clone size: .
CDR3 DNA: TGTGCCAGCAGCCCGACTAGCGGGAGGGCCCGATACAATGAGCAGTTCTTC
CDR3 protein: CASSPTSGRARYNEQFF

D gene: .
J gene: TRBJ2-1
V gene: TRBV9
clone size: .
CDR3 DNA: TGTGCCAGCAGCCCGACGGACGGAAACAATGAGCAGTTCTTC
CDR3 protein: CASSPTDGNNEQFF

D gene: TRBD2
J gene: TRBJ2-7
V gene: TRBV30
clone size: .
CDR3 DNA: TGTGCCTGGAGTGTACGGGGGGACGAGCAGTACTTC
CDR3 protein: CAWSVRGDEQYF

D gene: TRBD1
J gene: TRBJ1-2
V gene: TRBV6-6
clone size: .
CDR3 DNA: TGTGCCAGCAGCTCCGACAGGGGGCTTCAGGGCTACACCTTC
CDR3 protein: CASSSDRGLQGYTF

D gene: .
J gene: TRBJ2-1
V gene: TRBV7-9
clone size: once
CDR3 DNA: TGTGCCAGCAGCTTAGAGGGGCTAGCGAACGTCGGGCAGTTCTTC
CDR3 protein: CASSLEGLANVGQFF

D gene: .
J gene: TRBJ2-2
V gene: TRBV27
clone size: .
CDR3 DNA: TGTGCCAGCAGTCCGCAGAACACCGGGGAGCTGTTTTTT
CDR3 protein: CASSPQNTGELFF

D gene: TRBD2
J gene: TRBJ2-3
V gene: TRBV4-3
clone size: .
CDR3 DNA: TGCGCCAGCAGCCAAGCGTCCAGCGGGAGGGCCCGCACGCAGTATTTT
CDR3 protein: CASSQASSGRARTQYF

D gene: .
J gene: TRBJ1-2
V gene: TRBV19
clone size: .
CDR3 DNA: TGTGCCAGTAGTAGGGCAGACTATGGCTACACCTTC
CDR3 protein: CASSRADYGYTF

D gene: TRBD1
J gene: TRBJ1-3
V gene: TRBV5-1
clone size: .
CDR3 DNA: TGCGCCAGCAGCCAGATACCGGGACAGGGAATCGGAAACACCATATATTTT
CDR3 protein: CASSQIPGQGIGNTIYF

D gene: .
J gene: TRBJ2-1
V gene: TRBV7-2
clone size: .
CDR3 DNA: TGTGCCAGCAGCTTAGCGGCTACTAGTGAGCAGTTCTTC
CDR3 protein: CASSLAATSEQFF

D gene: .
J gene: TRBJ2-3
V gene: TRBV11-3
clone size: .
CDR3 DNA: TGTGCCAGCAGCCGGGGGCGTATAGACACAGATACGCAGTATTTT
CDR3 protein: CASSRGRIDTDTQYF

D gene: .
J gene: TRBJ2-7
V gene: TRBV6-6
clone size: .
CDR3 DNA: TGTGCCAGCAGTTACTCGGGGGTTACACCGCGCGAGCAGTACTTC
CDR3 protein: CASSYSGVTPREQYF

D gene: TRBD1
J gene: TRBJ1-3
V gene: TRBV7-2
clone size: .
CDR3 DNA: TGTGCCAGCAGCCCCCGGACAGGTTCCCGCTCTGGAAACACCATATATTTT
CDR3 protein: CASSPRTGSRSGNTIYF

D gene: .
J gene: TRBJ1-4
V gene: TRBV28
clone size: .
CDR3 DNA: TGTGCCAGCAGGAGGGGATCCGAAAAACTGTTTTTT
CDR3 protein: CASRRGSEKLFF